Below are 21 T cell receptor beta chains sequenced from a single sample in a study of T cells in localized non-small cell lung cancer. This table comes from immunoSEQ multiplex PCR, and its TCRdb copy is limited to in-frame clones, with some not included. The sample consists of under 35,000 clones, approximately 91% of them appearing once. Sequencing was performed on peripheral blood mononuclear cells, taken before any cancer treatment. The receptor set was obtained from a woman aged 35 to 69 with stage III lung adenocarcinoma.

The genes are TRBV10-2 and TRBJ2-5, with 7 bases lining up with TRBD2. The V gene end was trimmed by 7 bases and the J gene end by 3 bases; junction bases not matched to a gene: 5. Germline CDR1 WSHSY, CDR2 SAAADI. This CDR3 spans 13 amino acids. In DNA, the CDR3 is TGCGCCAGCATCCCTGGGACTAAAGAGACCCAGTACTTC. The encoded protein is CASIPGTKETQYF.

The rearrangement joins TRBV4-1 to TRBJ1-2; 8 bases are shared with TRBD1. J gave up 2 bases and V 4 bases, and 9 bases lay outside the gene matches. CDR1 MGHRA and CDR2 YSYEKL come from the germline V gene. The CDR3 runs 16 residues. CDR3 sequence reads: CASSLDPTGGNYGYTF. The CDR3, as DNA: TGCGCCAGCAGCCTCGACCCAACAGGGGGAAACTATGGCTACACCTTC.

The chain couples TRBV7-3 to TRBJ2-2, with 8 bases identical to TRBD2. Germline V lookup: CDR1 SGHTA, CDR2 FQGTGA. This CDR3 is built from 16 residues. V trimming: 5 bases; J trimming: 3 bases; junction bases outside the gene matches: 8. The CDR3 sequence is CASSPLRGGDTGELFF. The CDR3, as DNA: TGTGCCAGCAGCCCCCTCCGGGGGGGGGACACCGGGGAGCTGTTTTTT.

This chain uses TRBV10-3 with TRBJ1-2; the D is unclear. This CDR3 is built from 12 residues. Germline CDR1 reads ENHRY; CDR2 reads SYGVKD. Trimming left V 6 bases short and J 8 bases short, with 13 bases between. In nucleotides, the CDR3 is TGTGCCATCAGACTCCCCGCGGGAGGCTACACCTTC. Its translation is CAIRLPAGGYTF.

The gene calls are TRBV20-1 and TRBJ2-3; D assignment may be TRBD1 or TRBD2 (5 bases each). The CDR3 is made up of 11 amino acids. The ends were cut back, 6 bases at V and 7 bases at J, with 11 bases in the middle. Germline values: CDR1 DFQATT, CDR2 SNEGSKA (reference sequence). The CDR3: CSASRGYTQYF. DNA of the CDR3: TGCAGTGCATCGAGGGGATATACGCAGTATTTT.

The chain combines TRBV10-2 with TRBJ2-1; perhaps TRBD2 as D (5 bases). The CDR3 runs 13 residues. Germline V gene lookup returns CDR1 WSHSY and CDR2 SAAADI. Trimming removed 8 bases at V and 8 bases at J, with 16 bases between. The CDR3 DNA reads TGCGCCAGCCGAGGCCCCAATAGCGATGAGCAGTTCTTC. Translating it yields CASRGPNSDEQFF.

The chain recombines TRBV4-1 with TRBJ2-3; TRBD2 agrees at 12 bases. V gave up 2 bases and J gave up 5 bases; unmatched junction bases: 2. Per the germline V gene, CDR1 is MGHRA and CDR2 is YSYEKL. This CDR3 is 15 amino acids long. The CDR3 loop reads CASSQSSGGEDTQYF. CDR3 DNA sequence: TGCGCCAGCAGCCAATCTAGCGGGGGGGAAGATACGCAGTATTTT.

This chain uses TRBV5-1 with TRBJ2-3, with 14 bases that match TRBD2. Germline V gene sequence: CDR1 SGHRS, CDR2 YFSETQ. V trimming: 4 bases; J trimming: 2 bases; junction bases outside the gene matches: 3. The CDR3 runs to 16 residues. The DNA for the CDR3 is TGCGCCAGCAGCCCGACTAGCGGGGGGGCCACAGATACGCAGTATTTT. Protein product: CASSPTSGGATDTQYF.

The gene calls are TRBV19 and TRBJ2-7, with 9 bases that match TRBD1. The CDR3 is 11 amino acids. Germline values: CDR1 LNHDA, CDR2 SQIVND (reference sequence). Trimming at V came to 10 bases and at J to 7 bases, leaving 5 bases not matched to a gene. CDR3 DNA: TGTGCCACACGGACAGGGGAAGAGCAGTACTTC. Translated, it gives CATRTGEEQYF.

The chain carries TRBV11-2 and TRBJ2-1; the D gene could be TRBD1 or TRBD2 (5 bases each). The V gene lost 11 bases and the J gene lost 7 bases, with 18 bases spanning the gap. This CDR3 is built from 13 residues. Germline V gene lookup returns CDR1 SGHAT and CDR2 FQNNGV. The CDR3 reads CAAGAGLGNEQFF. The CDR3 nucleotides read TGTGCCGCCGGGGCAGGTTTGGGAAATGAGCAGTTCTTC.

V gene TRBV2 combines with J gene TRBJ2-2, with TRBD2 matching 9 bases. Germline assignment: CDR1 SNHLY and CDR2 FYNNEI. The trim removed 7 bases at V and 8 bases at J, leaving 11 bases unmatched. This CDR3 contains 15 residues. The CDR3 here is CASIWLAGDAGELFF. The CDR3 DNA follows: TGTGCCAGCATCTGGTTAGCGGGGGATGCTGGGGAGCTGTTTTTT.

This rearrangement joins TRBV30 to TRBJ2-1; TRBD2 matches at 12 bases. From germline, CDR1 is GTSNPN and CDR2 SVGIG (reference sequence). V lost 0 bases, J lost 7 bases, and 13 bases stayed unmatched. This CDR3 spans 18 amino acids. For the CDR3, the DNA is TGTGCCTGGAGTGTACGGTCTAGCGGGAGGGCCGCGGGGAATGAGCAGTTCTTC. Amino acid sequence: CAWSVRSSGRAAGNEQFF.

This clone has only a few counts. The genes are TRBV29-1 and TRBJ2-3; possible D gene TRBD1, 6 bases. The CDR3 is 15 amino acids. The V gene's germline CDR1 is SQVTM and CDR2 ANQGSEA. Trimming cost V 3 bases and J 4 bases, with 17 bases left between them. The DNA for the CDR3 is TGCAGCGTTGACCAGGGGCAGGGACCCCCAGATACGCAGTATTTT. Translating it yields CSVDQGQGPPDTQYF.

V is TRBV7-3 and J is TRBJ2-7; D is ambiguous. The V and J ends lost 2 bases and 6 bases respectively, with 11 bases between them. Germline lookup yields CDR1 SGHTA and CDR2 FQGTGA. The CDR3 runs to 13 residues. This CDR3 reads CASSLWSGREQYF. The CDR3, as DNA: TGTGCCAGCAGCTTATGGTCAGGACGCGAGCAGTACTTC.

The chain uses TRBV4-2 and TRBJ2-5; 7 bases match TRBD2. This CDR3 region has 16 residues. Germline CDR1 is LGHNA and CDR2 is YNFKEQ. V lost 1 base and J lost 4; bases outside the gene matches: 9. DNA for the CDR3: TGTGCCAGCAGCCAAGGACCGGGGAGGGGTGTAGAGACCCAGTACTTC. It translates to CASSQGPGRGVETQYF.

This clone has just one count. V is TRBV7-9 and J is TRBJ2-1; 7 positions agree with TRBD1. J was trimmed by 5 bases and V by 7 bases; bases with no gene match: 14. The CDR3 runs to 16 residues. From germline, CDR1 is SEHNR and CDR2 FQNEAQ (reference sequence). CDR3 coding DNA: TGTGCCAGCATCACAGGGGCGAAGGGGCCTAACAATGAGCAGTTCTTC. Encoded protein: CASITGAKGPNNEQFF.

The chain carries TRBV19 and TRBJ1-6; D uncertain. The germline V and J ends were trimmed by 1 base and 0 bases, with 4 bases remaining between them. There are 15 residues in the CDR3. Germline CDR1 reads LNHDA; CDR2 reads SQIVND (reference sequence). In DNA form, the CDR3 reads TGTGCCAGTAGTATAGGGAGCTCCTATAATTCACCCCTCCACTTT. Its translation is CASSIGSSYNSPLHF.

V is TRBV11-3 and J is TRBJ2-1; 11 bases are a match to TRBD1. CDR1 and CDR2 (germline): SGHNT, YENEEA. The CDR3 spans 19 residues. V trimming: 1 base; J trimming: 8 bases; junction bases outside the gene matches: 16. Here the CDR3 DNA reads TGTGCCAGCAGCTTAGGGCGCGGTAGAGGACAGGGGGCGAGCGATGAGCAGTTCTTC. Its protein product is CASSLGRGRGQGASDEQFF.

The DNA for the CDR3 is TGTGCCTGGAGCTGGGAGGGTGAGGCTTTCTTT. The encoded protein is CAWSWEGEAFF. The chain combines TRBV30 with TRBJ1-1; no firm D call. CDR3 length: 11 residues. V lost 3 bases, J lost 11 bases, and 13 bases lay in between. Germline CDR1 GTSNPN, CDR2 SVGIG (reference sequence).

This chain joins TRBV9 and TRBJ2-7, with 11 bases fitting TRBD2. The germline V gene encodes CDR1 SGDLS and CDR2 YYNGEE. The CDR3 spans 14 residues. V dropped 4 bases and J dropped 7; count of bases not matched to a gene: 7. The chain's CDR3 is CASSPQTSGTEQYF. In DNA form, the CDR3 reads TGTGCCAGCAGCCCCCAGACTAGCGGGACAGAGCAGTACTTC.

The V gene is TRBV30, the J gene TRBJ2-2; 8 bases agree with TRBD2. The CDR3 contains 15 residues. Germline CDR1 is GTSNPN and CDR2 is SVGIG (reference sequence). The V gene end was trimmed by 4 bases and the J gene end by 6 bases; junction bases not matched to a gene: 10. CDR3 in amino acids: CAWTRTSPTSGELFF. The CDR3 region has the DNA TGTGCCTGGACCCGGACTAGCCCCACCTCCGGGGAGCTGTTTTTT.